This T cell receptor (beta chain) was profiled in a study of early T cells in non-severe SARS-CoV-2 infection. Researchers attached unique molecular identifiers to individual cDNA molecules. TCRdb re-derived calls from the 5' RACE reads in MiXCR, one entry per CDR3 protein. The sample has about 130,000 distinct CDR3 sequences, more than 13% seen once. The CDR3 has 16 residues. J was trimmed by 3 bases and V by 5 bases; bases with no gene match: 10. CDR1 is SEHNR, CDR2 FQNEAQ, per germline (reference sequence). The table lists this clonotype with many counts. The sequenced sample was whole blood. The TCR comes from an adult who was a healthcare worker with PCR-confirmed SARS-CoV-2 infection or an uninfected control (not recorded which). The chain couples TRBV7-9 to TRBJ2-5; 9 bases agree with TRBD1. CDR3 loop: CASSNRDRVEEETQYF. The CDR3 DNA follows: TGTGCCAGCAGCAACCGGGACAGGGTGGAGGAAGAGACCCAGTACTTC. The full variable domain, rest sourced from reference TRBV7-9 and TRBJ2-5, is DTGVSQNPRHKITKRGQNVTFRCDPISEHNRLYWYRQTLGQGPEFLTYFQNEAQLEKSRLLSDRFSAERPKGSFSTLEIQRTEQGDSAMYLCASSNRDRVEEETQYFGPGTRLLVL.